This T cell receptor beta chain stems from a study of vaccination and CD4 T cells after COVID-19. Treatment meaning: 10-day PBMC culture with coronavirus spike peptide pools or control peptides (ViraFEST assay). At both days 3 and 7, half the medium was replaced with fresh IL-2 medium. Sequenced with the Oncomine TCR Beta short-read assay was DNA taken from cultured CD4+ T cells. One entry per CDR3 protein results from TCRdb running MiXCR on the PCR reads. Among 15,000 to 20,000 distinct CDR3 sequences listed, 50% to 60% were seen once. Findings and caveats of the study: Convalescent patients' clones that were vaccine-specific were spike mono-reactive in 304 of 307 cases.

V gave up 3 bases and J gave up 4 bases; unmatched junction bases: 10. Germline V gives CDR1 DFQATT, CDR2 SNEGSKA (reference sequence). There are 15 residues in the CDR3. As to this clonotype: Antigen unknown.

Sample: CD4+ T cells from blood, cultured in vitro, taken before SARS-CoV-2 vaccination. J is TRBJ2-7 and V is TRBV20-1, with 9 bases matching TRBD2. The sequence was obtained from a human donor who had recovered from COVID-19. CDR3 bases: TGCAGTGCTAGCCATAGCGGGAGTCTCGTTTACGAGCAGTACTTC. This codes for CSASHSGSLVYEQYF.